This T cell receptor beta chain stems from a study of blood T cell repertoires in COVID-19. This CDR3 spans 18 amino acids. V dropped 2 bases and J dropped 0; count of bases not matched to a gene: 7. Germline assignment: CDR1 SGHTA and CDR2 FQGNSA. In the source study's methods: Quantification of nucleated cells was approximated via reference gene primer amplification. TCRdb's table, derived via immunoSEQ multiplex PCR, lists solely in-frame clones and lacks some. The DNA gave D and trimming, while V, J and clone size come from that table. This sample has over 400,000 clones, with 88% found just once.

The rearrangement links TRBV7-2 to TRBJ2-3; 11 positions match TRBD2. The sequenced sample consisted of PBMCs or T cells enriched from blood (not recorded which). The sequence derives from a woman aged 55-75 years who had recovered from COVID-19. In DNA form, the CDR3 reads TGTGCCAGCAGCTTAAGGGCTAGCGGGGGGACTAGCACAGATACGCAGTATTTT. Its translation: CASSLRASGGTSTDTQYF.